One sample yielded the 8 T cell receptor beta chains listed below, sequenced in a study of blood T cell repertoires in COVID-19. Sequenced by immunoSEQ multiplex PCR; TCRdb stores in-frame clones only, minus some. Of roughly 120,000 clones in the sample, roughly 83% are singletons; the top ten hold approximately 5%. The sample comprised peripheral blood. These receptor sequences come from a human donor in a cohort sampled during active COVID-19.

The chain links TRBV6-1 to TRBJ1-2, with D unresolved. This CDR3 region has 15 residues. Trimming removed 1 base at V and 2 bases at J, with 11 bases between. Germline loops: CDR1 MNHNS, CDR2 SASEGT. CDR3 nucleotides: TGTGCCAGCAGTGAAGAGGTTGTACAGAACTATGGCTACACCTTC. The encoded protein is CASSEEVVQNYGYTF.

The chain carries TRBV5-1 and TRBJ2-1; D remains unclear. Germline assignment: CDR1 SGHRS and CDR2 YFSETQ. This CDR3 comprises 15 residues. V was pared by 2 bases and J by 0 bases, with 9 bases between. The CDR3 DNA follows: TGCGCCAGCAGCTTTCACAGAAGCTCCTACAATGAGCAGTTCTTC. This sequence encodes CASSFHRSSYNEQFF. The full variable domain, with the rest looked up from reference TRBV5-1 and TRBJ2-1, is KAGVTQTPRYLIKTRGQQVTLSCSPISGHRSVSWYQQTPGQGLQFLFEYFSETQRNKGNFPGRFSGRQFSNSRSEMNVSTLELGDSALYLCASSFHRSSYNEQFFGPGTRLTVL.

This clone was detected only a few times. The chain recombines TRBV10-1 with TRBJ1-1, with 7 nucleotides matching TRBD1. The CDR3 loop spans 13 amino acids. Looked up from germline, CDR1 is WNHNN and CDR2 is SYGVQD (reference sequence). Trimming at V came to 3 bases and at J to 6 bases, leaving 4 bases not matched to a gene. The CDR3 sequence is CASSDYRGAEAFF. The CDR3 coding sequence is TGCGCCAGCAGTGACTACAGGGGCGCTGAAGCTTTCTTT.

The V and J genes are TRBV4-3 and TRBJ1-2, with D possibly TRBD1 on 6 matching bases. Germline V gene lookup returns CDR1 LGHNA and CDR2 YSLEER. Trimming took off 0 bases at V and 2 bases at J, with 13 bases between the two ends. The CDR3 covers 16 residues. CDR3 nucleotide sequence: TGCGCCAGCAGCCAAGATGGGAGGGGGGGCAACTATGGCTACACCTTC. Translating it yields CASSQDGRGGNYGYTF.

This chain uses TRBV4-2 with TRBJ2-1; 7 positions match TRBD2. The V segment lost 4 bases and the J segment 6 bases; nucleotides outside the gene matches: 9. This CDR3 spans 15 amino acids. In germline, CDR1 is LGHNA, CDR2 YNFKEQ. CDR3 coding DNA: TGTGCCAGCAGCCTATTTTGGGGGGGTAGCAATGAGCAGTTCTTC. This codes for CASSLFWGGSNEQFF.

Remarks on this clone: At one of its ends the junction is not consistent with the germline gene, which may arise from a read error. The chain carries TRBV10-1 and TRBJ2-4; D may be TRBD1 (6 bases). This CDR3 is 16 amino acids long. Germline CDR1 WNHNN, CDR2 SYGVQD (reference sequence). CDR3 bases: TGCGCCAGCAGCGAGTCAGGGGTTTCGGCCAAAAACATTCAGTACTTC. Amino acid sequence: CASSESGVSAKNIQYF.

The chain combines TRBV19 with TRBJ1-2; no clear D. This CDR3 is built from 17 residues. CDR1 is LNHDA, CDR2 SQIVND, per germline (reference sequence). V lost 5 bases and J 3 bases, leaving 22 bases between the germline ends. The CDR3 is CASSFVGNRVQDYGYTF. The CDR3 nucleotides read TGTGCCAGTAGTTTCGTCGGGAATAGGGTGCAGGACTATGGCTACACCTTC.

V usage is TRBV3-1 (or the pseudogene TRBV3-2) and J usage is TRBJ1-5, with 8 positions matching TRBD1. The CDR3 loop spans 16 amino acids. V gave up 1 base and J gave up 6 bases; unmatched junction bases: 8. Per the germline V gene, CDR1 is LGHDT and CDR2 is YNNKEL (reference sequence). The CDR3 here is CASSQAAGGYIQPQHF. DNA of the CDR3: TGTGCCAGCAGCCAAGCGGCAGGGGGCTATATTCAGCCCCAGCATTTT.